What follows are 18 T cell receptor beta chains derived from one specimen sequenced in a study of Graves' ophthalmopathy and Graves' hyperthyroidism. CDR3 regions of TCR beta were amplified from RNA transcripts. The authors performed first-round RT-PCR with HTBI primers and then a second-round multiplex PCR. A single record per CDR3 protein comes from TCRdb applying MiXCR to the multiplex PCR reads. The data contain 150,000 to 200,000 distinct CDR3 sequences, roughly two fifths of them seen just once; the ten biggest clones take up nearly 9%. The sequenced sample consisted of peripheral blood. The source of these receptors is a man aged 25 to 45 with Graves' ophthalmopathy.

The CDR3 coding sequence is TGTGCCAGCAAGTACGGGACAGGGAACACTGAAGCTTTCTTT. Encoded protein: CASKYGTGNTEAFF. The rearrangement links TRBV6-1 to TRBJ1-1; 8 bases are a match to TRBD1. Germline V gene sequence: CDR1 MNHNS, CDR2 SASEGT. This CDR3 contains 14 residues. V was pared by 7 bases and J by 1 base, with 5 bases of the junction left unmatched.

This chain connects TRBV12-3 or TRBV12-4 to TRBJ1-3, with 9 positions matching TRBD1. V shed 4 bases, J shed 4 bases, and the junction held 11 bases outside the gene matches. The CDR3 totals 17 residues. CDR3 amino acids: CASSSQSPGTGGNTIYF. The CDR3 nucleotides read TGTGCCAGCAGTTCCCAGTCCCCCGGGACAGGGGGAAACACCATATATTTT.

In this sample, this clonotype turned up once. This rearrangement joins TRBV20-1 to TRBJ1-5; 7 positions match TRBD1. CDR3 length: 14 amino acids. The V gene end was trimmed by 6 bases and the J gene end by 2 bases; junction bases not matched to a gene: 7. Germline lookup yields CDR1 DFQATT and CDR2 SNEGSKA (reference sequence). The CDR3 nucleotides are TGCAGTGCCATTGACAGGGCGGGCAATCAGCCCCAGCATTTT. It specifies CSAIDRAGNQPQHF.

This clonotype was picked up many times. The chain uses TRBV9 and TRBJ2-7, with 12 nucleotides matching TRBD2. The germline gives CDR1 SGDLS, CDR2 YYNGEE. After removal of 0 bases from V and 0 bases from J, the junction contained 4 bases not matched to a gene. This CDR3 is 17 amino acids long. CDR3 sequence reads: CASSVGGLAGFSYEQYF. The DNA for the CDR3 is TGTGCCAGCAGCGTAGGTGGACTAGCGGGATTCTCCTACGAGCAGTACTTC. The complete variable domain, with remaining parts taken from reference TRBV9 and TRBJ2-7, reads DSGVTQTPKHLITATGQRVTLRCSPRSGDLSVYWYQQSLDQGLQFLIQYYNGEERAKGNILERFSAQQFPDLHSELNLSSLELGDSALYFCASSVGGLAGFSYEQYFGPGTRLTVT.

This rearrangement joins TRBV27 to TRBJ2-2; 9 nucleotides align to TRBD2. Germline V gene lookup returns CDR1 MNHEY and CDR2 SMNVEV (reference sequence). The CDR3 length is 14 residues. After removal of 3 bases from V and 6 bases from J, the junction contained 2 bases not matched to a gene. Here the CDR3 DNA reads TGTGCCAGCAGTTTCGGGACTAGCCCCGGGGAGCTGTTTTTT. Amino acid sequence: CASSFGTSPGELFF.

This clonotype was counted between two and nine times. The gene calls are TRBV12-3 or TRBV12-4 and TRBJ2-7; D gene unclear. Trimming left V 3 bases short and J 5 bases short, with 14 bases between. The CDR3 runs to 14 residues. CDR3 nucleotides: TGTGCCAGCAGTTTTTCGAACAGTGCCCACGAGCAGTACTTC. This translates into CASSFSNSAHEQYF.

The gene calls are TRBV12-3 or TRBV12-4 and TRBJ2-2, with D possibly TRBD2 on 5 matching bases. Trimming cost V 3 bases and J 6 bases, with 14 bases left between them. This CDR3 region has 15 residues. The CDR3 region is CASSFSGLGSGELFF. CDR3 nucleotide sequence: TGTGCCAGCAGTTTCAGCGGTCTTGGCTCCGGGGAGCTGTTTTTT.

The table lists this clonotype with many counts. The rearrangement links TRBV12-3 or TRBV12-4 to TRBJ1-2, with a tentative D call TRBD1 (6 bases). CDR3 length equals 14 residues. Trimming shortened V by 6 bases and J by 2 bases, and 13 bases separated the two germline ends. CDR3 sequence reads: CASSLQGLNYGYTF. CDR3 nucleotides: TGTGCCAGCAGCCTACAGGGATTGAACTATGGCTACACCTTC.

This clonotype was observed at least ten times. The chain carries TRBV6-1 and TRBJ2-7; D possibly corresponds to TRBD2 (6 bases). The CDR3 sequence is 15 residues long. Germline V gene data show CDR1 as MNHNS and CDR2 as SASEGT. Trimming removed 3 bases from V and 0 bases from J, with 12 bases in between. Here the CDR3 DNA reads TGTGCCAGCAGTGAGGACCTCGGGAGCTCCTACGAGCAGTACTTC. Amino acid sequence: CASSEDLGSSYEQYF.

This clonotype was seen many times. The CDR3 here is CASSHVRGLSNTEAFF. CDR3 coding DNA: TGTGCCAGCAGCCATGTCAGGGGGCTATCGAACACTGAAGCTTTCTTT. The chain recombines TRBV14 with TRBJ1-1, with 8 bases identical to TRBD1. There are 16 residues in the CDR3. V dropped 3 bases and J dropped 1; count of bases not matched to a gene: 7. The germline V gene encodes CDR1 SGHDN and CDR2 FVKESK.

This clonotype was found many times. The chain combines TRBV7-2 with TRBJ1-2; no firm D call. The germline V and J ends were trimmed by 0 bases and 9 bases, with 17 bases remaining between them. This CDR3 has 15 amino acids. Germline V gene data show CDR1 as SGHTA and CDR2 as FQGNSA. In nucleotides, the CDR3 is TGTGCCAGCAGCTTAGCCGGGAATAATGCCCTGAGCTACACCTTC. Encoded protein: CASSLAGNNALSYTF.

Ten or more counts support this clonotype. The chain recombines TRBV28 with TRBJ2-4; D remains unclear. Trimming cost V 5 bases and J 1 base, with 12 bases left between them. The CDR3 extends over 15 amino acids. Germline V gene lookup returns CDR1 MDHEN and CDR2 SYDVKM. The CDR3 DNA is TGTGCCAGCAGTCCCGACCCCGGCGCCAAAAACATTCAGTACTTC. Amino acids: CASSPDPGAKNIQYF.

This clonotype was seen many times. The chain couples TRBV12-3 or TRBV12-4 to TRBJ2-7; D might be TRBD1 (6 bases). The CDR3 runs to 14 residues. V was clipped by 4 bases and J by 3 bases, with 13 bases between them. CDR3 coding DNA: TGTGCCAGCAGTTCCGGGACAAGAGGCTACGAGCAGTACTTC. It yields the protein CASSSGTRGYEQYF.

This clonotype was counted at least ten times. This chain links TRBV20-1 with TRBJ1-5; the D gene is possibly TRBD1 (6 bases). V gave up 4 bases and J gave up 6 bases, with 13 bases separating them. CDR1 and CDR2 (germline): DFQATT, SNEGSKA (reference sequence). CDR3 length: 13 residues. The CDR3 region has the DNA TGCAGTGCTACCAGGACACAGGGTCAGCCCCAGCATTTT. It is translated as CSATRTQGQPQHF.

The chain couples TRBV6-5 to TRBJ2-2; possible D gene TRBD2, 5 bases. The germline V and J ends were trimmed by 4 bases and 9 bases, with 18 bases remaining between them. The length of the CDR3 is 15 residues. The germline gives CDR1 MNHEY, CDR2 SVGAGI. The CDR3 DNA is TGTGCCAGCAGTTCCCCCGGACTTTACGACTGGGAGCTGTTTTTT. Amino acids: CASSSPGLYDWELFF.

This clonotype has at least ten counts. This clone may be a read error of a much larger clone one base away. The chain joins TRBV12-3 or TRBV12-4 to TRBJ2-7; D not resolved. The CDR3 has 12 residues. CDR3 in DNA: TGTGCCAGCAGGTTAGGGATCTACGAGCAGTACTTC. Its protein is CASRLGIYEQYF.

This clonotype was counted many times. V and J are TRBV28 and TRBJ1-1; D remains unclear. Trimming left V 7 bases short and J 10 bases short, with 13 bases between. The CDR3 extends over 11 amino acids. Germline V gene sequence: CDR1 MDHEN, CDR2 SYDVKM. CDR3 sequence: CASTTPSGAFF. In DNA form, the CDR3 reads TGTGCCAGCACCACCCCATCAGGAGCTTTCTTT.

The genes are TRBV7-2 and TRBJ2-5; D may be TRBD1 (5 bases). CDR3 size: 14 residues. The V end was cut by 1 base, the J end by 6 bases, with 12 bases between. Germline loops: CDR1 SGHTA, CDR2 FQGNSA. CDR3 in amino acids: CASSLGTWGQTQYF. In DNA, the CDR3 is TGTGCCAGCAGCTTAGGCACATGGGGCCAGACCCAGTACTTC.